The 18 T cell receptor beta chains in this list originate from one sample, sequenced in a study of T cell changes during pregnancy in multiple sclerosis. The data were produced by immunoSEQ multiplex PCR, yet TCRdb's version contains in-frame clones alone and is incomplete. Altogether fewer than 50,000 clones are present, around 90% being singletons, with the ten largest covering around 0.66%. Specimen: CD4+ T cells from peripheral blood mononuclear cells, collected in the second trimester of pregnancy. These receptors were collected from a female donor in good health, enrolled as a control in a pregnancy study.

This rearrangement joins TRBV19 to TRBJ1-5; 8 bases align to TRBD1. V gave up 0 bases and J gave up 14 bases; unmatched junction bases: 12. CDR1 is LNHDA and CDR2 is SQIVND in the germline V gene (reference sequence). The CDR3 extends over 15 amino acids. This CDR3 is CASSIDLFGPGQEHF. CDR3 nucleotide sequence: TGTGCCAGTAGTATAGATCTATTCGGACCGGGACAGGAGCATTTT.

This chain uses TRBV15 with TRBJ2-1, with D perhaps TRBD2 (6 bases). Looked up from germline, CDR1 is LNHNV and CDR2 is YYDKDF (reference sequence). This CDR3 is built from 16 residues. Trimming cost V 5 bases and J 4 bases, with 18 bases left between them. The CDR3 nucleotides read TGTGCCACCAGCGGTTTTGGGGCGGGGTCGTACAATGAGCAGTTCTTC. Amino acids: CATSGFGAGSYNEQFF.

This chain connects TRBV10-2 to TRBJ1-6; D call uncertain. V gave up 0 bases and J gave up 10 bases, with 7 bases separating them. CDR1 is WSHSY, CDR2 SAAADI, per germline. CDR3 length equals 13 residues. The chain's CDR3 is CASSESRESPLHF. For the CDR3, the DNA is TGCGCCAGCAGTGAGTCGAGGGAATCACCCCTCCACTTT.

The V call is TRBV29-1, the J call TRBJ2-5; TRBD2 agrees at 8 bases. V lost 6 bases and J lost 4; bases outside the gene matches: 13. The CDR3 consists of 15 residues. CDR1 is SQVTM and CDR2 is ANQGSEA in the germline V gene. In DNA, the CDR3 is TGCAGCGTCCCAAGGAGGAGCGGGGGTGCAGAGACCCAGTACTTC. It encodes CSVPRRSGGAETQYF.

This clone was seen a few times. The V and J genes are TRBV14 and TRBJ1-1; no reliable D call. The CDR3 extends over 16 amino acids. CDR1 SGHDN and CDR2 FVKESK come from the germline V gene. Trimming removed 0 bases at V and 1 base at J, with 12 bases between. CDR3 DNA: TGTGCCAGCAGCCAAGACGGAGGAGTGAGGAACACTGAAGCTTTCTTT. Its translation: CASSQDGGVRNTEAFF.

The chain recombines TRBV29-1 with TRBJ2-1; D remains ambiguous. Germline V lookup: CDR1 SQVTM, CDR2 ANQGSEA. The length of the CDR3 is 16 residues. The ends were cut back, 1 base at V and 0 bases at J, with 13 bases in the middle. The CDR3: CSVEGSSLVSYNEQFF. The CDR3 bases are TGCAGCGTTGAAGGGTCTAGTCTTGTCTCCTACAATGAGCAGTTCTTC.

The chain recombines TRBV9 with TRBJ2-2; 7 nucleotides align to TRBD2. The ends lost 0 bases at V and 4 bases at J; junction bases unmatched: 6. From germline, CDR1 is SGDLS and CDR2 YYNGEE. This CDR3 has 16 residues. CDR3 amino acids: CASSVGVGGSTGELFF. CDR3 DNA: TGTGCCAGCAGCGTAGGGGTCGGGGGGAGCACCGGGGAGCTGTTTTTT.

The chain recombines TRBV7-3 with TRBJ1-5; 7 bases match TRBD1. There are 13 residues in the CDR3. Germline loops: CDR1 SGHTA, CDR2 FQGTGA. V shed 9 bases, J shed 7 bases, and the junction held 9 bases outside the gene matches. Written as DNA, the CDR3 is TGTGCCAGTTCGAGGGGGCGCGAACAGCCCCAGCATTTT. Translation: CASSRGREQPQHF.

Here the CDR3 reads CASSPGGGAGDEKLFF. DNA for the CDR3: TGCGCCAGCAGCCCCGGAGGGGGCGCGGGTGATGAAAAACTGTTTTTT. J is TRBJ1-4 and V is TRBV5-1; 7 bases line up with TRBD1. Unmatched junction bases numbered 12, after V lost 4 bases and J lost 6 bases. The CDR3 runs 16 residues. Germline assignment: CDR1 SGHRS and CDR2 YFSETQ.

V and J are TRBV5-8 and TRBJ2-1, with TRBD1 matching over 7 bases. In germline, CDR1 is SGHTS, CDR2 YDEGEE. The CDR3 contains 15 residues. Trimming removed 4 bases from V and 6 bases from J; junction bases left unmatched: 10. The CDR3 reads CASSTLTGSFNEQFF. For the CDR3, the DNA is TGTGCCAGCAGCACTCTGACAGGGTCGTTCAATGAGCAGTTCTTC.

The rearrangement uses TRBV5-1 and TRBJ2-5; D possibly corresponds to TRBD1 (5 bases). Looked up from germline, CDR1 is SGHRS and CDR2 is YFSETQ. The CDR3 covers 15 residues. Trimming removed 0 bases at V and 5 bases at J, with 14 bases between. CDR3 coding DNA: TGCGCCAGCAGCTTGGCGACAGTCAGTAGGGAGACCCAGTACTTC. It is translated as CASSLATVSRETQYF.

The chain has TRBV27 and TRBJ1-1; D not resolved. Germline CDR1 reads MNHEY; CDR2 reads SMNVEV (reference sequence). V dropped 3 bases and J dropped 0 bases, with 8 bases sitting between them. This CDR3 is 14 amino acids long. CDR3: CASSLEYMNTEAFF. CDR3 nucleotide sequence: TGTGCCAGCAGTTTGGAGTACATGAACACTGAAGCTTTCTTT.

This chain connects TRBV7-2 to TRBJ1-2; TRBD1 might be the D (5 bases). V lost 3 bases and J lost 4, with 18 bases in between. The germline CDR1 and CDR2 sequences are SGHTA and FQGNSA. The CDR3 covers 16 residues. CDR3 sequence (DNA): TGTGCCAGCAGCTTCCCCGCAGGGTTTAGGAGCTATGGCTACACCTTC. Translating it yields CASSFPAGFRSYGYTF.

The chain combines TRBV4-2 with TRBJ1-5, with D tentatively TRBD1 (6 bases). Trimming took off 2 bases at V and 13 bases at J, with 12 bases between the two ends. Looked up from germline, CDR1 is LGHNA and CDR2 is YNFKEQ. The CDR3 spans 12 residues. CDR3 region: CASSQKGELQHF. CDR3 bases: TGTGCCAGCAGCCAAAAGGGGGAGTTACAGCATTTT.

The rearrangement links TRBV9 to TRBJ2-6; D remains ambiguous. The ends were cut back, 0 bases at V and 0 bases at J, with 7 bases in the middle. CDR1 is SGDLS and CDR2 is YYNGEE in the germline V gene. This CDR3 is 16 amino acids long. CDR3: CASSVGERSGANVLTF. The CDR3 DNA reads as TGTGCCAGCAGCGTAGGAGAGCGCTCTGGGGCCAACGTCCTGACTTTC.

This chain joins TRBV29-1 and TRBJ1-2; D unclear. The CDR3 length is 11 residues. V was trimmed by 6 bases and J by 10 bases, leaving 15 bases between them. Germline V gene sequence: CDR1 SQVTM, CDR2 ANQGSEA. Written as DNA, the CDR3 is TGCAGCGTCCTGGACGGAGGCTCCTACACCTTC. Amino acid sequence: CSVLDGGSYTF.

This chain uses TRBV5-1 with TRBJ2-3, with 7 bases aligning to TRBD1. This CDR3 has 14 amino acids. The trim removed 5 bases at V and 0 bases at J, leaving 3 bases unmatched. The V gene's germline CDR1 is SGHRS and CDR2 YFSETQ. The CDR3 reads CASRKGASTDTQYF. The CDR3 DNA reads as TGCGCCAGCAGAAAGGGGGCTAGCACAGATACGCAGTATTTT.

The chain carries TRBV7-8 and TRBJ2-7; 8 positions agree with TRBD1. This CDR3 region has 16 residues. Germline lookup yields CDR1 SGHVS and CDR2 FQNEAQ. Unmatched junction bases numbered 7, after V lost 1 base and J lost 2 bases. DNA for the CDR3: TGTGCCAGCAGCTTAGTCATAGGACAGGGAACCTACGAGCAGTACTTC. This codes for CASSLVIGQGTYEQYF.